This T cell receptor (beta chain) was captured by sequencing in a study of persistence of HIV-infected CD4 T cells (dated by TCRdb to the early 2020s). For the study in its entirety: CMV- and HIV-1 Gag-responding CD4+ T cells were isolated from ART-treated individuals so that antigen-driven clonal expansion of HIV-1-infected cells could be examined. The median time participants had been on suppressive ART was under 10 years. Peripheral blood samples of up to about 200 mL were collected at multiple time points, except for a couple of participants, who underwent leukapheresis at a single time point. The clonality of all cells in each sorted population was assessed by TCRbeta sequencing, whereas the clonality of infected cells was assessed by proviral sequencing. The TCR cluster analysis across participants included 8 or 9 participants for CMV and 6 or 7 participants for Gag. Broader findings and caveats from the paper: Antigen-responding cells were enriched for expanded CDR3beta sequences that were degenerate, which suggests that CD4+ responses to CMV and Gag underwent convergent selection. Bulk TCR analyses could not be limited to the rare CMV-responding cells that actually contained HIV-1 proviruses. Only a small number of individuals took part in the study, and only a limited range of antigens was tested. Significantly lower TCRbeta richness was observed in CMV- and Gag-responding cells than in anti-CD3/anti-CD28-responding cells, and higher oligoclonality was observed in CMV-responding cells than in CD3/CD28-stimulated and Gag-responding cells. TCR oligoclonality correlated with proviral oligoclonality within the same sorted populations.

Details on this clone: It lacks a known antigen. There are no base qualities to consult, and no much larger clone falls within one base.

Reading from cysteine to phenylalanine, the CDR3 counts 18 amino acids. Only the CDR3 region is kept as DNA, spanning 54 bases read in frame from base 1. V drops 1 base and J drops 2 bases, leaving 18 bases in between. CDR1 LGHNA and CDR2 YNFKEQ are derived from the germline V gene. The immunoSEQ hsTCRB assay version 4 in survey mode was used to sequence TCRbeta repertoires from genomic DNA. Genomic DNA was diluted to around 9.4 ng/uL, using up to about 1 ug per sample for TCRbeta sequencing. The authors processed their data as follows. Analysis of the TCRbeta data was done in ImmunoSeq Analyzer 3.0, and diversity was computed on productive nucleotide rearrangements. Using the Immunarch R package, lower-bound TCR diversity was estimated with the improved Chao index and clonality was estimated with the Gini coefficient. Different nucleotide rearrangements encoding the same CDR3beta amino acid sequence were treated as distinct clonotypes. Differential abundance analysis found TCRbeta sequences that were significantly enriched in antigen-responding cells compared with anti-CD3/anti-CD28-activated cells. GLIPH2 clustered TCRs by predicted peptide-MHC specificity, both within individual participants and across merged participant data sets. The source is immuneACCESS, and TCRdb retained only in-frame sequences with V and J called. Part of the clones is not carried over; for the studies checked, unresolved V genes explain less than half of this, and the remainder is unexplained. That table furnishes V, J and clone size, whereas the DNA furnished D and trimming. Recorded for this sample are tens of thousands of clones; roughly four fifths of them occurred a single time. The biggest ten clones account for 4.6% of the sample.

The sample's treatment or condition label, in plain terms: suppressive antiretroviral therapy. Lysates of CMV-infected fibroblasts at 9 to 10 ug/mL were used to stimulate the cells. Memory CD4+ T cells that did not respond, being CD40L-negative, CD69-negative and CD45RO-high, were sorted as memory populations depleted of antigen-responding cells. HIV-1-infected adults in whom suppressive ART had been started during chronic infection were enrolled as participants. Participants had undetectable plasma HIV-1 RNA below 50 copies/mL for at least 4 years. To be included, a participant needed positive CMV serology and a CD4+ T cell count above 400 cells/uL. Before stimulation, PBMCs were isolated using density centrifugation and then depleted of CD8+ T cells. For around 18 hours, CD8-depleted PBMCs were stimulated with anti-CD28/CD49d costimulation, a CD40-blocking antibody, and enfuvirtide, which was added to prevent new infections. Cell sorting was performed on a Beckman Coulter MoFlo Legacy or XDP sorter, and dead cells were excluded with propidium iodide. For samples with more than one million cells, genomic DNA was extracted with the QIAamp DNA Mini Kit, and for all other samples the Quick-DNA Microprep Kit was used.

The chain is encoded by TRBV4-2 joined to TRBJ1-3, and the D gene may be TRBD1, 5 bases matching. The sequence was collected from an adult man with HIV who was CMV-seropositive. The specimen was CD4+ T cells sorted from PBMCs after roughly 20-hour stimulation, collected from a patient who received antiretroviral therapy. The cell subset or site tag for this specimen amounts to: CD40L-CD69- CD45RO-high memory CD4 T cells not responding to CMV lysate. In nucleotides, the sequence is TGTGCCAGCAGCCAAGGGTCAGGCAGGGTAATTACTGGAAACACCATATATTTT. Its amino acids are CASSQGSGRVITGNTIYF.